Listed below are T cell receptor beta chains from one sample, sequenced in a study of spatial heterogeneity in lung cancer. TCRdb re-called the 5' RACE reads through MiXCR, storing one row per CDR3 protein. The data show around 95,000 distinct CDR3 sequences, with around 4.8% seen just once and over 20% held by the top ten. The sample in question was lung tumor tissue, obtained at surgery. These receptors were obtained from a male donor with early-stage non-small cell lung cancer. Both conserved end residues are part of each CDR3. Each record gives: V gene, clone size, D gene, J gene, CDR3 protein, CDR3 DNA. D genes are given only for firm matches. Expanded clones get a size class; other rows say once, few or many, or leave the size out.

v_gene: TRBV20-1; abundance: few; d_gene: NA; j_gene: TRBJ2-4; CDR3aa: CSARDKGNKNIQYF; CDR3nt: TGCAGTGCTAGAGATAAAGGGAACAAAAACATTCAGTACTTC
v_gene: TRBV3-1; abundance: many; d_gene: NA; j_gene: TRBJ1-4; CDR3aa: CASSQGGPNEKLFF; CDR3nt: TGTGCCAGCAGCCAAGGCGGGCCTAATGAAAAACTGTTTTTT
v_gene: TRBV12-5; abundance: many; d_gene: NA; j_gene: TRBJ2-3; CDR3aa: CASALMGYTDTQYF; CDR3nt: TGTGCTAGTGCCTTGATGGGCTACACAGATACGCAGTATTTT
v_gene: TRBV25-1; abundance: many; d_gene: NA; j_gene: TRBJ2-7; CDR3aa: CASSGPSYEQYF; CDR3nt: TGTGCCAGCAGTGGACCCTCCTACGAGCAGTACTTC
v_gene: TRBV12-3/TRBV12-4; abundance: many; d_gene: NA; j_gene: TRBJ1-1; CDR3aa: CASRGGNTEAFF; CDR3nt: TGTGCCAGCCGGGGGGGAAACACTGAAGCTTTCTTT
v_gene: TRBV4-1; abundance: many; d_gene: TRBD1; j_gene: TRBJ1-4; CDR3aa: CASSQESDRENEKLFF; CDR3nt: TGCGCCAGCAGCCAAGAGTCGGACAGGGAAAATGAAAAACTGTTTTTT
v_gene: TRBV20-1; abundance: many; d_gene: NA; j_gene: TRBJ2-3; CDR3aa: CSASEQSTDTQYF; CDR3nt: TGCAGTGCTAGTGAGCAGAGCACAGATACGCAGTATTTT
v_gene: TRBV4-1; abundance: many; d_gene: TRBD1; j_gene: TRBJ1-1; CDR3aa: CASSQVSRGRDSEAFF; CDR3nt: TGCGCCAGCAGCCAAGTATCCAGGGGGCGCGACTCTGAAGCTTTCTTT
v_gene: TRBV28; abundance: NA; d_gene: NA; j_gene: TRBJ1-2; CDR3aa: CASSFHDYGYAF; CDR3nt: TGTGCCAGCAGTTTCCATGACTATGGCTACGCCTTC
v_gene: TRBV28; abundance: NA; d_gene: TRBD2; j_gene: TRBJ2-5; CDR3aa: CASSKGLAGGRGTQYF; CDR3nt: TGTGCCAGCAGTAAGGGACTAGCGGGAGGCCGGGGGACCCAGTACTTC
v_gene: TRBV11-2; abundance: many; d_gene: NA; j_gene: TRBJ2-7; CDR3aa: CASSLGFGSIEQYF; CDR3nt: TGTGCCAGCAGCTTAGGTTTCGGCAGTATCGAGCAGTACTTC
v_gene: TRBV28; abundance: many; d_gene: TRBD2; j_gene: TRBJ2-7; CDR3aa: CASSLIAGEQYF; CDR3nt: TGTGCCAGCAGTTTAATAGCGGGTGAGCAGTACTTC
v_gene: TRBV28; abundance: many; d_gene: TRBD2; j_gene: TRBJ2-3; CDR3aa: CASSRSPGLAGEDTQYF; CDR3nt: TGTGCCAGCAGCCGATCTCCGGGACTAGCGGGTGAGGATACGCAGTATTTT
v_gene: TRBV7-6; abundance: many; d_gene: NA; j_gene: TRBJ1-1; CDR3aa: CASSVPSSSMNTEAFF; CDR3nt: TGTGCCAGCAGCGTACCATCTTCCAGCATGAACACTGAAGCTTTCTTT
v_gene: TRBV18; abundance: NA; d_gene: NA; j_gene: TRBJ1-4; CDR3aa: CASSPVRAALGEKLFF; CDR3nt: TGTGCCAGCTCACCTGTTCGTGCGGCTCTCGGGGAAAAACTGTTTTTT
v_gene: TRBV12-3/TRBV12-4; abundance: many; d_gene: NA; j_gene: TRBJ1-6; CDR3aa: CASSYSGVYSPLHF; CDR3nt: TGTGCCAGCAGTTATTCAGGGGTTTATTCACCCCTCCACTTT
v_gene: TRBV7-9; abundance: NA; d_gene: NA; j_gene: TRBJ2-1; CDR3aa: CASSFGGGNEQFF; CDR3nt: TGTGCCAGCAGCTTTGGGGGCGGGAATGAGCAGTTCTTC
v_gene: TRBV20-1; abundance: many; d_gene: NA; j_gene: TRBJ2-7; CDR3aa: CSAIFPGQGGEQYF; CDR3nt: TGCAGTGCTATCTTCCCTGGCCAGGGAGGCGAGCAGTACTTC
v_gene: TRBV6-2/TRBV6-3; abundance: NA; d_gene: NA; j_gene: TRBJ1-2; CDR3aa: CASSYPDFYGYTF; CDR3nt: TGTGCCAGCAGTTACCCCGACTTCTATGGCTACACCTTC
v_gene: TRBV6-6; abundance: NA; d_gene: NA; j_gene: TRBJ2-3; CDR3aa: CASSYSPPGPSTDTQYF; CDR3nt: TGTGCCAGCAGTTACTCACCTCCGGGACCGTCCACAGATACGCAGTATTTT
v_gene: TRBV20-1; abundance: many; d_gene: TRBD2; j_gene: TRBJ2-3; CDR3aa: CSARSTSGRTDTQYF; CDR3nt: TGCAGTGCCCGGTCGACTAGCGGCCGCACAGATACGCAGTATTTT
v_gene: TRBV18; abundance: NA; d_gene: NA; j_gene: TRBJ2-5; CDR3aa: CASSPGHGETQYF; CDR3nt: TGTGCCAGCTCACCGGGCCACGGGGAGACCCAGTACTTC
v_gene: TRBV28; abundance: NA; d_gene: NA; j_gene: TRBJ1-5; CDR3aa: CASSRLHRKTSDRSNQPQHF; CDR3nt: TGTGCCAGCAGCCGTCTCCACAGAAAGACTTCCGACCGTAGCAATCAGCCCCAGCATTTT
v_gene: TRBV18; abundance: many; d_gene: NA; j_gene: TRBJ2-5; CDR3aa: CASSPPSGQETQYF; CDR3nt: TGTGCCAGCTCACCACCCTCAGGGCAAGAGACCCAGTACTTC
v_gene: TRBV12-3/TRBV12-4; abundance: many; d_gene: NA; j_gene: TRBJ2-7; CDR3aa: CASSDSGEKYEQYF; CDR3nt: TGTGCCAGCAGTGACTCCGGGGAAAAGTACGAGCAGTACTTC
v_gene: TRBV28; abundance: many; d_gene: NA; j_gene: TRBJ1-5; CDR3aa: CASSPVYQPQHF; CDR3nt: TGTGCCAGCAGCCCGGTTTATCAGCCCCAGCATTTT
v_gene: TRBV12-3/TRBV12-4; abundance: many; d_gene: NA; j_gene: TRBJ2-5; CDR3aa: CASSLGMEETQYF; CDR3nt: TGTGCCAGCAGTTTAGGTATGGAAGAGACCCAGTACTTC
v_gene: TRBV7-8; abundance: many; d_gene: NA; j_gene: TRBJ1-6; CDR3aa: CASSLDGNSPLHF; CDR3nt: TGTGCCAGCAGCTTGGACGGGAATTCACCCCTCCACTTT
v_gene: TRBV12-3/TRBV12-4; abundance: many; d_gene: NA; j_gene: TRBJ1-1; CDR3aa: CASSRLRGTEAFF; CDR3nt: TGTGCCAGCAGTCGGCTCAGGGGAACTGAAGCTTTCTTT
v_gene: TRBV5-6; abundance: many; d_gene: TRBD2; j_gene: TRBJ2-3; CDR3aa: CASSQPSVAGLTDTQYF; CDR3nt: TGTGCCAGCAGCCAACCTTCCGTAGCGGGACTTACAGATACGCAGTATTTT
v_gene: TRBV4-1; abundance: many; d_gene: NA; j_gene: TRBJ2-7; CDR3aa: CASSQVFPMSGDKTYEQYF; CDR3nt: TGCGCCAGCAGCCAAGTCTTTCCCATGTCGGGGGATAAGACCTACGAGCAGTACTTC
v_gene: TRBV23-1; abundance: few; d_gene: NA; j_gene: TRBJ2-6; CDR3aa: CASSHSQGRGANVLTF; CDR3nt: TGCGCCAGCAGTCATTCTCAGGGGCGTGGGGCCAACGTCCTGACTTTC
v_gene: TRBV5-6; abundance: many; d_gene: NA; j_gene: TRBJ2-5; CDR3aa: CASSQLRRKQETQYF; CDR3nt: TGTGCCAGCAGCCAACTTAGAAGAAAACAAGAGACCCAGTACTTC
v_gene: TRBV5-1; abundance: many; d_gene: NA; j_gene: TRBJ1-2; CDR3aa: CASSNTGVNYGYTF; CDR3nt: TGCGCCAGCAGTAATACGGGGGTTAACTATGGCTACACCTTC
v_gene: TRBV15; abundance: many; d_gene: TRBD1; j_gene: TRBJ2-2; CDR3aa: CATSSVRPGQENTGELFF; CDR3nt: TGTGCCACCAGCAGTGTCAGACCGGGACAGGAGAACACCGGGGAGCTGTTTTTT
v_gene: TRBV20-1; abundance: few; d_gene: NA; j_gene: TRBJ2-5; CDR3aa: CSARDPLAQTQYF; CDR3nt: TGCAGTGCTAGAGACCCACTCGCTCAGACCCAGTACTTC
v_gene: TRBV6-6; abundance: many; d_gene: NA; j_gene: TRBJ1-1; CDR3aa: CASSYVEGYTEAFF; CDR3nt: TGTGCCAGCAGTTACGTGGAGGGTTATACTGAAGCTTTCTTT
v_gene: TRBV12-3/TRBV12-4; abundance: many; d_gene: NA; j_gene: TRBJ2-1; CDR3aa: CPSSRSGLYNEQFF; CDR3nt: TGTCCCAGCAGCCGTAGCGGACTATACAATGAGCAGTTCTTC
v_gene: TRBV5-1; abundance: many; d_gene: NA; j_gene: TRBJ2-1; CDR3aa: CASSLRSNSNEQFF; CDR3nt: TGCGCCAGCAGCCTCCGGTCTAATTCGAATGAGCAGTTCTTC
v_gene: TRBV4-1; abundance: many; d_gene: NA; j_gene: TRBJ2-2; CDR3aa: CASSQEFIPGFTGELFF; CDR3nt: TGCGCCAGCAGCCAAGAGTTTATTCCCGGGTTCACCGGAGAGCTGTTTTTT
v_gene: TRBV12-5; abundance: many; d_gene: NA; j_gene: TRBJ2-7; CDR3aa: CASGSAGRNTYEQYF; CDR3nt: TGTGCTAGTGGTTCCGCGGGACGGAATACCTACGAGCAGTACTTC
v_gene: TRBV10-2; abundance: many; d_gene: NA; j_gene: TRBJ1-2; CDR3aa: CASSEGIGAYGYTF; CDR3nt: TGCGCCAGCAGTGAGGGTATAGGGGCCTATGGCTACACCTTC
v_gene: TRBV5-1; abundance: many; d_gene: TRBD2; j_gene: TRBJ2-1; CDR3aa: CASSPNELAGGPSYNEQFF; CDR3nt: TGCGCCAGCAGCCCCAACGAGCTAGCGGGAGGTCCCTCCTACAATGAGCAGTTCTTC
v_gene: TRBV6-6; abundance: many; d_gene: NA; j_gene: TRBJ1-2; CDR3aa: CASSPRQHYGYTF; CDR3nt: TGTGCCAGCAGTCCTCGACAGCACTATGGCTACACCTTC
v_gene: TRBV12-3/TRBV12-4; abundance: many; d_gene: NA; j_gene: TRBJ2-3; CDR3aa: CASSFSSHTDTQYF; CDR3nt: TGTGCCAGCAGTTTCTCATCTCACACAGATACGCAGTATTTT
v_gene: TRBV7-8; abundance: many; d_gene: TRBD1; j_gene: TRBJ1-5; CDR3aa: CASRQGTGDQPQHF; CDR3nt: TGTGCCAGCCGACAGGGAACAGGGGATCAGCCCCAGCATTTT